The 25 T cell receptor beta chains listed next were all sequenced from one sample in a study of beta chain features in type 1 diabetes. Reverse transcribing all isolated RNA meant expressed TCRB transcripts were sequenced. Method: immunoSEQ multiplex PCR; TCRdb's copy keeps in-frame clones and lacks some. The sample has about 400,000 clones, over 9.5% seen once; the top ten hold about 0.01%. Study results and caveats: Type 1 diabetes patients had moderately but significantly shorter TCRB CDR3s in all four CD4+ subsets.

No cognate antigen is known for these TCRs. The sequenced material came from naive CD4+ T cells from blood. The receptors here all came from a woman between 18 and 29 years old with type 1 diabetes.

This clone was counted between two and nine times. The gene calls are TRBV30 and TRBJ1-1, with no clear D. CDR1 GTSNPN and CDR2 SVGIG come from the germline V gene (reference sequence). The V end lost 8 bases, the J end lost 1 base, and 14 bases lay between the germline ends. The CDR3 length is 13 residues. CDR3 sequence (DNA): TGTGCCAGCCGCGACTCGAAGAACACTGAAGCTTTCTTT. It translates to CASRDSKNTEAFF.

This clone was counted a few times. J is TRBJ2-2 and V is TRBV10-3; 8 nucleotides align to TRBD1. This CDR3 has 16 residues. The ends lost 2 bases at V and 6 bases at J; junction bases unmatched: 8. Germline V gene sequence: CDR1 ENHRY, CDR2 SYGVKD. The CDR3 region is CAISERRGLASGELFF. CDR3 in DNA: TGTGCCATCAGTGAGCGCAGGGGGCTGGCGTCCGGGGAGCTGTTTTTT.

The chain recombines TRBV9 with TRBJ2-7; 8 bases match TRBD2. This CDR3 has 16 amino acids. Germline CDR1 SGDLS, CDR2 YYNGEE. Losses at the gene ends were 4 bases for V and 5 bases for J; bases not matched to a gene: 14. CDR3 bases: TGTGCCAGCAGCTCCCGGTGGGGTAGCGGGAATCACGAGCAGTACTTC. Its protein is CASSSRWGSGNHEQYF.

The chain has TRBV29-1 and TRBJ1-1; 7 bases are a match to TRBD1. Looked up from germline, CDR1 is SQVTM and CDR2 is ANQGSEA. The V and J ends lost 4 bases and 1 base, in that order; junction bases with no gene match: 3. This CDR3 is built from 13 residues. The CDR3 region has the DNA TGCAGCGTTGTGGGGACAGCGAACACTGAAGCTTTCTTT. This codes for CSVVGTANTEAFF.

V gene TRBV5-1 combines with J gene TRBJ1-2, with 7 bases identical to TRBD1. V was pared by 1 base and J by 5 bases, with 5 bases of the junction left unmatched. Germline loops: CDR1 SGHRS, CDR2 YFSETQ. This CDR3 is 14 amino acids long. CDR3 DNA sequence: TGCGCCAGCAGCTTGTCCCGGGACAGTTATGGCTACACCTTC. Its protein is CASSLSRDSYGYTF.

This clone was counted between two and nine times. This rearrangement joins TRBV7-9 to TRBJ2-1; the D is unclear. There are 12 residues in the CDR3. Germline V lookup: CDR1 SEHNR, CDR2 FQNEAQ (reference sequence). V was clipped by 3 bases and J by 10 bases, with 10 bases between them. For the CDR3, the DNA is TGTGCCAGCAGCTTCCTAGGAATGGAGCAGTTCTTC. Amino acid sequence: CASSFLGMEQFF.

This clone was found a few times. The genes are TRBV4-3 and TRBJ2-2; the D gene is possibly TRBD1 (5 bases). CDR1 LGHNA and CDR2 YSLEER come from the germline V gene. Trimming removed 0 bases at V and 6 bases at J, with 17 bases between. The CDR3 spans 17 residues. In DNA form, the CDR3 reads TGCGCCAGCAGCCAAGAAGGGGTATCGATAGGCCCCGGGGAGCTGTTTTTT. Translated: CASSQEGVSIGPGELFF.

This clone was observed a few times. This chain links TRBV5-1 with TRBJ2-1; TRBD1 aligns across 10 bases. In germline, CDR1 is SGHRS, CDR2 YFSETQ. J lost 8 bases, V lost 4 bases, and 9 bases had no gene match. There are 15 residues in the CDR3. CDR3: CASSLRDRGNYEQFF. The DNA of the CDR3 is TGCGCCAGCAGCCTCCGGGACAGGGGAAACTATGAGCAGTTCTTC.

The chain joins TRBV30 to TRBJ2-7; the match to TRBD1 covers 8 bases. This CDR3 is built from 19 residues. V lost 0 bases, J lost 4 bases, and 20 bases stayed unmatched. Germline loops: CDR1 GTSNPN, CDR2 SVGIG (reference sequence). The CDR3 spells CAWSVGWGTGLLPNYEQYF. In DNA form, the CDR3 reads TGTGCCTGGAGTGTAGGTTGGGGGACAGGACTCCTTCCAAATTACGAGCAGTACTTC.

This clone was detected a few times. This chain's CDR3 is CASSLGGINQPQHF. The CDR3 nucleotides read TGCGCCAGCAGCTTGGGCGGGATTAATCAGCCCCAGCATTTT. This chain links TRBV5-1 with TRBJ1-5; unclear D gene. Germline lookup yields CDR1 SGHRS and CDR2 YFSETQ. The length of the CDR3 is 14 residues. The V end was cut by 0 bases, the J end by 4 bases, with 8 bases between. The full variable domain, with the rest looked up from reference TRBV5-1 and TRBJ1-5, is KAGVTQTPRYLIKTRGQQVTLSCSPISGHRSVSWYQQTPGQGLQFLFEYFSETQRNKGNFPGRFSGRQFSNSRSEMNVSTLELGDSALYLCASSLGGINQPQHFGDGTRLSIL.

This clone was recorded a few times. V is TRBV9 and J is TRBJ2-5; maybe TRBD2 (5 bases). Trimming removed 0 bases from V and 2 bases from J, with 11 bases in between. Germline-derived CDR1 and CDR2 are SGDLS and YYNGEE. CDR3 size: 15 residues. In DNA form, the CDR3 reads TGTGCCAGCAGCGTAGGAGGGAACAATCAAGAGACCCAGTACTTC. This sequence encodes CASSVGGNNQETQYF.

This chain joins TRBV10-3 and TRBJ1-2; D not certain. The CDR3 runs 13 residues. Germline V CDR1 and CDR2: ENHRY, SYGVKD. Trimming removed 0 bases at V and 2 bases at J, with 4 bases between. The CDR3 region has the DNA TGTGCCATCAGTGAGTCCGCGAACTATGGCTACACCTTC. Translation: CAISESANYGYTF.

Only a few counts were recorded for this clone. The V and J genes are TRBV7-9 and TRBJ1-2; no clear D gene. This CDR3 is built from 16 residues. V lost 2 bases and J 8 bases, leaving 21 bases between the germline ends. CDR1 and CDR2 from the germline V gene are SEHNR and FQNEAQ (reference sequence). The CDR3 nucleotides read TGTGCCAGCAGCTTACCTTTATTCGGGATAGGATCGGGCTACACCTTC. It specifies CASSLPLFGIGSGYTF.

This clone was observed a few times. The genes are TRBV7-9 and TRBJ2-1, with 7 bases identical to TRBD2. Per the germline V gene, CDR1 is SEHNR and CDR2 is FQNEAQ (reference sequence). This CDR3 is built from 14 residues. J gave up 5 bases and V 7 bases, and 8 bases lay outside the gene matches. CDR3 amino acids: CASIKWEGNNEQFF. The CDR3 coding sequence is TGTGCCAGCATCAAATGGGAGGGAAACAATGAGCAGTTCTTC.

The V gene is TRBV27, the J gene TRBJ1-5, with D possibly matching TRBD1 (6 bases). Per the germline V gene, CDR1 is MNHEY and CDR2 is SMNVEV (reference sequence). This CDR3 contains 16 residues. V was cut by 5 bases and J by 2 bases, with 16 bases left in between. The CDR3 sequence is CASSPWTEGGNQPQHF. Here the CDR3 DNA reads TGTGCCAGCAGTCCATGGACAGAAGGAGGCAATCAGCCCCAGCATTTT.

V is TRBV6-5 and J is TRBJ2-1; D is perhaps TRBD1 (7 bases). V was shortened by 6 bases and J by 7 bases, with 13 bases between the two germline ends. CDR1 and CDR2 (germline): MNHEY, SVGAGI. The length of the CDR3 is 13 residues. In DNA form, the CDR3 reads TGTGCCAGCAGGAGCAGGGGGGTGAATGAGCAGTTCTTC. Protein sequence: CASRSRGVNEQFF.

The gene calls are TRBV25-1 and TRBJ1-1, with D possibly matching TRBD1 (5 bases). From germline, CDR1 is MGHDK and CDR2 SYGVNS. Trimming left V 4 bases short and J 7 bases short, with 13 bases between. The CDR3 runs 13 residues. This CDR3 reads CASSAGGGDEAFF. The CDR3 region has the DNA TGTGCCAGCAGTGCGGGGGGAGGGGATGAAGCTTTCTTT.

The rearrangement joins TRBV14 to TRBJ2-7; 13 bases line up with TRBD2. V trimming: 1 base; J trimming: 5 bases; junction bases outside the gene matches: 8. The CDR3 has 17 amino acids. Germline V CDR1 and CDR2: SGHDN, FVKESK. The DNA of the CDR3 is TGTGCCAGCAGCCAAGGGCTTGGGACTAGCGGGATGCACGAGCAGTACTTC. This codes for CASSQGLGTSGMHEQYF.

This clone was seen a few times. V usage is TRBV7-7 and J usage is TRBJ2-3; 10 bases are a match to TRBD2. The CDR3 consists of 15 residues. Germline V CDR1 and CDR2: SSHAT, FNYEAQ (reference sequence). V shed 4 bases and J 1 base; nucleotides not matched to a gene: 2. This chain's CDR3 is CASSSGLAGTDTQYF. The CDR3 DNA reads as TGTGCCAGCAGCTCCGGACTAGCGGGCACAGATACGCAGTATTTT.

This clone was seen a handful of times. The V and J genes are TRBV7-2 and TRBJ2-7; D is unclear. The V gene's germline CDR1 is SGHTA and CDR2 FQGNSA. Deletions cut 6 bases from V and 1 base from J, with 10 bases between. The CDR3 is made up of 13 amino acids. CDR3 sequence reads: CASRVDTSYEQYF. In DNA, the CDR3 is TGTGCCAGCAGAGTAGACACTTCCTACGAGCAGTACTTC.

This clone was recorded once. CDR3 residues: CASSIKGDTQYF. CDR3 DNA sequence: TGTGCCAGCAGTATCAAGGGGGATACGCAGTATTTT. The rearrangement links TRBV28 to TRBJ2-3, with D possibly TRBD1 on 5 matching bases. V lost 5 bases, J lost 6 bases, and 9 bases lay in between. Per the germline V gene, CDR1 is MDHEN and CDR2 is SYDVKM. The CDR3 is made up of 12 amino acids. Full variable domain (remainder filled in from reference TRBV28 and TRBJ2-3): DVKVTQSSRYLVKRTGEKVFLECVQDMDHENMFWYRQDPGLGLRLIYFSYDVKMKEKGDIPEGYSVSREKKERFSLILESASTNQTSMYLCASSIKGDTQYFGPGTRLTVL.

This clone was seen a few times. V usage is TRBV29-1 and J usage is TRBJ2-1, with a possible D match to TRBD2 (6 bases). CDR1 and CDR2 from the germline V gene are SQVTM and ANQGSEA. V lost 7 bases and J 10 bases, leaving 14 bases between the germline ends. The CDR3 is 11 residues long. CDR3 in amino acids: CSASRRDEQFF. The CDR3 DNA reads TGCAGCGCCTCTAGGCGGGACGAGCAGTTCTTC.

The chain employs TRBV7-2 and TRBJ2-7; 8 positions agree with TRBD2. Per germline, CDR1 SGHTA and CDR2 FQGNSA. V shed 4 bases, J shed 0 bases, and the junction held 5 bases outside the gene matches. This CDR3 contains 15 residues. CDR3 bases: TGTGCCAGCAGCTACACTAGCGGAAGCTCCTACGAGCAGTACTTC. Translated, it gives CASSYTSGSSYEQYF.

The sample holds a few counts of this clone. This chain uses TRBV5-1 with TRBJ2-3, with 8 nucleotides matching TRBD2. Per the germline V gene, CDR1 is SGHRS and CDR2 is YFSETQ. The trim removed 4 bases at V and 2 bases at J, leaving 3 bases unmatched. The CDR3 extends over 14 amino acids. The CDR3 nucleotides are TGCGCCAGCAGCAACGGGGGGGCCACAGATACGCAGTATTTT. Its translation: CASSNGGATDTQYF.

This clone was picked up a small number of times. J is TRBJ2-5 and V is TRBV2, with 8 bases fitting TRBD1. Germline V CDR1 and CDR2: SNHLY, FYNNEI. The V segment lost 7 bases and the J segment 0 bases; nucleotides outside the gene matches: 7. The CDR3 contains 15 residues. The CDR3 reads CASTPRQGHQETQYF. The DNA of the CDR3 is TGTGCCAGCACCCCGAGACAGGGGCACCAAGAGACCCAGTACTTC.